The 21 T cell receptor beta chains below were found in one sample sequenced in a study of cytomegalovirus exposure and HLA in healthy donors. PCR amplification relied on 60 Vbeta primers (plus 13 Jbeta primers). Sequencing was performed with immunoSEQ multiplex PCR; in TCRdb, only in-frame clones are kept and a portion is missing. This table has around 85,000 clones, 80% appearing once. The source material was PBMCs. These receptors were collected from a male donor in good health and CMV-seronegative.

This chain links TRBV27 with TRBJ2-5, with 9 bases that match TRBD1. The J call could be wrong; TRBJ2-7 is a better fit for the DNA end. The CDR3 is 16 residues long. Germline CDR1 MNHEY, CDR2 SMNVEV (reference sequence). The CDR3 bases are TGTGCCAGCAGTGCCCTATCACAGGGGGCAGGGTACGAGCAGTACTTC. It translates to CASSALSQGAGYEQYF.

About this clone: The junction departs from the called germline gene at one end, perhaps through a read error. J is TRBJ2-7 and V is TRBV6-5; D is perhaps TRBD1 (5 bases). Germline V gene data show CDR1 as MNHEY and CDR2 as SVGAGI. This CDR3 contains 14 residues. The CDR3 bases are TGTGCCAGCACCAGGGATCGGGTCTCCTACGAGCGGTACTTC. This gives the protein CASTRDRVSYERYF.

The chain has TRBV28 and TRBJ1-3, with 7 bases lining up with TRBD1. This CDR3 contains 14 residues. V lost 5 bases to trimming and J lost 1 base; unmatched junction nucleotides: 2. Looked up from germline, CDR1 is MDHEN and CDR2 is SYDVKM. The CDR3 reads CASSQGDSGNTIYF. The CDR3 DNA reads TGTGCCAGCAGTCAGGGGGATTCTGGAAACACCATATATTTT.

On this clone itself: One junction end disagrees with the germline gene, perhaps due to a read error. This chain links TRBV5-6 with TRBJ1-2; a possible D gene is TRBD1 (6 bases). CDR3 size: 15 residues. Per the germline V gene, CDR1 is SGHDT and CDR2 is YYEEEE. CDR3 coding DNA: TGTGCCAGCACTCCATTGGACAGACCAAACTATGGCCACACCTTC. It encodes CASTPLDRPNYGHTF.

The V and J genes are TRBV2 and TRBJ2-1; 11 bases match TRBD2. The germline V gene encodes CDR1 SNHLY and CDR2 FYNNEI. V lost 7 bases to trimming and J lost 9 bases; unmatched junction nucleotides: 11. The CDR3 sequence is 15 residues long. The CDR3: CASMVDSGGAGEQFF. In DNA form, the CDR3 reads TGTGCCAGCATGGTCGATAGCGGGGGGGCCGGTGAGCAGTTCTTC.

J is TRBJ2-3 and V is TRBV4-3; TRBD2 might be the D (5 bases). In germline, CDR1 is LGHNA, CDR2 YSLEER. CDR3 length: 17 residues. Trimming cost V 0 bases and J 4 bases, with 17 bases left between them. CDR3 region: CASSQDPASSVPDTQYF. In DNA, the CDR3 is TGCGCCAGCAGCCAAGATCCGGCTAGCAGCGTTCCAGATACGCAGTATTTT.

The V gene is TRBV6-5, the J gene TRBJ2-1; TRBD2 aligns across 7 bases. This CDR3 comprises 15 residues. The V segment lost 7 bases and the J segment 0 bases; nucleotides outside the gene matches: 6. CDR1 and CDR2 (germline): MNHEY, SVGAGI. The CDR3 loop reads CASKVSGYSYNEQFF. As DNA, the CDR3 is TGTGCCAGCAAGGTTAGCGGGTACTCCTACAATGAGCAGTTCTTC.

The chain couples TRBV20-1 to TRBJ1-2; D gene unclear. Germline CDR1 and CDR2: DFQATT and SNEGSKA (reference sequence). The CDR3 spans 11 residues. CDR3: CSAVQNYGYTF. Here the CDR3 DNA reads TGCAGCGCGGTACAAAACTATGGCTACACCTTC.

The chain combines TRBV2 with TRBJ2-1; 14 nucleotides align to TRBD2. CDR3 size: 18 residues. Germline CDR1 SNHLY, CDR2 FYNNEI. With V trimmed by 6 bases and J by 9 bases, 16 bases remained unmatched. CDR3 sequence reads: CASSTLGSGTSGSSEQFF. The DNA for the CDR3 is TGTGCCAGCAGCACCCTCGGGAGCGGGACTAGCGGGAGTAGTGAGCAGTTCTTC. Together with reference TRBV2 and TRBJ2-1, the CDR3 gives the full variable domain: EPEVTQTPSHQVTQMGQEVILRCVPISNHLYFYWYRQILGQKVEFLVSFYNNEISEKSEIFDDQFSVERPDGSNFTLKIRSTKLEDSAMYFCASSTLGSGTSGSSEQFFGPGTRLTVL.

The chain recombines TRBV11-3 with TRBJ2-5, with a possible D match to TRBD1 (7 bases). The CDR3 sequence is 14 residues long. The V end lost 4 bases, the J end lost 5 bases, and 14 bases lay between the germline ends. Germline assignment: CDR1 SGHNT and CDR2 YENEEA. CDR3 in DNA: TGTGCCAGCAGCTCAGGGGGAGGTCGGGAGACCCAGTACTTC. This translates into CASSSGGGRETQYF.

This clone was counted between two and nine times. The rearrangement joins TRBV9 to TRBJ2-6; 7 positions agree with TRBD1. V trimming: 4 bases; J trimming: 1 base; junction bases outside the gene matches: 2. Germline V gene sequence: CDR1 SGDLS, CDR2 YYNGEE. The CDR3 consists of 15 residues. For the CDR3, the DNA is TGTGCCAGCAGCCTACAGGGGTCTGGGGCCAACGTCCTGACTTTC. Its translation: CASSLQGSGANVLTF.

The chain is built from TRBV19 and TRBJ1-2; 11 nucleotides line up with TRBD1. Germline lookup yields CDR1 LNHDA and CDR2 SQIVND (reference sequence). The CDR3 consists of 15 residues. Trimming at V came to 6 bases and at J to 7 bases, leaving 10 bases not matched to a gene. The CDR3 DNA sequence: TGTGCCAGTAGCCAATACCGGGACAGGGGGTTTGGCTACACCTTC. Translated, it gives CASSQYRDRGFGYTF.

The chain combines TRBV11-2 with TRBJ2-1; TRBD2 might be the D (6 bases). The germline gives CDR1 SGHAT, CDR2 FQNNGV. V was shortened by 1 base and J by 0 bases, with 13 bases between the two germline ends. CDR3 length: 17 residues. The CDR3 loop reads CASSLVGGRGSYNEQFF. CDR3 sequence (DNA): TGTGCCAGCAGCTTAGTGGGGGGACGAGGCTCCTACAATGAGCAGTTCTTC.

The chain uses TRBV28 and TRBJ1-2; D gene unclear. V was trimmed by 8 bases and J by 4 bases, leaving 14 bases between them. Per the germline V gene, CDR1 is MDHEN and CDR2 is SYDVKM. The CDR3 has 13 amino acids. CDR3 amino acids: CASWARSLYGYTF. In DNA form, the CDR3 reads TGTGCCAGCTGGGCACGATCACTCTATGGCTACACCTTC.

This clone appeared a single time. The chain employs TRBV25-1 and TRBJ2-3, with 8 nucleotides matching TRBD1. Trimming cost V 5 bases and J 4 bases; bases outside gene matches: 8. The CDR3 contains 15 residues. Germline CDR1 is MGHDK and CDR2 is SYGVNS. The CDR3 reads CASSSVLGQADTQYF. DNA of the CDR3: TGTGCCAGCAGTTCCGTATTGGGACAGGCAGATACGCAGTATTTT. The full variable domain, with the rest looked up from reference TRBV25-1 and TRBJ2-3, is EADIYQTPRYLVIGTGKKITLECSQTMGHDKMYWYQQDPGMELHLIHYSYGVNSTEKGDLSSESTVSRIRTEHFPLTLESARPSHTSQYLCASSSVLGQADTQYFGPGTRLTVL.

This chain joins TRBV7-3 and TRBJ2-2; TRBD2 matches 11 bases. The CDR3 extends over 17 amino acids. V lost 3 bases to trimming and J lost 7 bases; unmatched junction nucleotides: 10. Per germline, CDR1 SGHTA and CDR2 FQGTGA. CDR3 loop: CASSLVAGGPSGGELFF. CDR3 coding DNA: TGTGCCAGCAGCTTGGTAGCGGGAGGGCCGTCTGGCGGGGAGCTGTTTTTT. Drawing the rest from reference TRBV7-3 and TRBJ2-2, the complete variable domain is GAGVSQTPSNKVTEKGKYVELRCDPISGHTALYWYRQSLGQGPEFLIYFQGTGAADDSGLPNDRFFAVRPEGSVSTLKIQRTERGDSAVYLCASSLVAGGPSGGELFFGEGSRLTVL.

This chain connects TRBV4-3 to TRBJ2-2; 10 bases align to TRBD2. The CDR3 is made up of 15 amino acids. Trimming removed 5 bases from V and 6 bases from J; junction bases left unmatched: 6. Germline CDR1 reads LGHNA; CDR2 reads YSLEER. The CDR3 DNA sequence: TGCGCCAGCAGCTCTAAGAGCGGGGGGGCCGGGGAGCTGTTTTTT. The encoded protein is CASSSKSGGAGELFF.

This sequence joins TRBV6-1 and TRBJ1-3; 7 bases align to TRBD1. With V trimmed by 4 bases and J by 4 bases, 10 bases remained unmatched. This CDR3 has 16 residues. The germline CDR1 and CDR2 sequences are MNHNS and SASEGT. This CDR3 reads CASSGRPGTEGNTIYF. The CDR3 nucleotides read TGTGCCAGCAGTGGCCGGCCCGGGACAGAAGGAAACACCATATATTTT.

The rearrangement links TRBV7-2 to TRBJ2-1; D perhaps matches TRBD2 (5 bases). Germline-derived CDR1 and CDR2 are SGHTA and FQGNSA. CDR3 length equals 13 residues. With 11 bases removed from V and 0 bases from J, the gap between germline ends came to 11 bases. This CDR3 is CASQRSSYNEQFF. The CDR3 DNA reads TGTGCCTCTCAGCGGAGCTCCTACAATGAGCAGTTCTTC.

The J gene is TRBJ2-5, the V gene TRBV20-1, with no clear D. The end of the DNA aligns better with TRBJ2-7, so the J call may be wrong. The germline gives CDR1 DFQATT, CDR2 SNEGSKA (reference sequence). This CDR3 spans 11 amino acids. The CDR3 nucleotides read TGCAGTGCTAGATATCTTTACGAGCAGTACTTC. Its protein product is CSARYLYEQYF.

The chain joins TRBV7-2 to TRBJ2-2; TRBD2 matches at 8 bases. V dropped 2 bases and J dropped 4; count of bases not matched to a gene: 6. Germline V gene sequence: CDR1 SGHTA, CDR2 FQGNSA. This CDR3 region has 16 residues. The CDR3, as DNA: TGTGCCAGCAGCTTATGGCGGGGGGCCTCCACCGGGGAGCTGTTTTTT. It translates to CASSLWRGASTGELFF.